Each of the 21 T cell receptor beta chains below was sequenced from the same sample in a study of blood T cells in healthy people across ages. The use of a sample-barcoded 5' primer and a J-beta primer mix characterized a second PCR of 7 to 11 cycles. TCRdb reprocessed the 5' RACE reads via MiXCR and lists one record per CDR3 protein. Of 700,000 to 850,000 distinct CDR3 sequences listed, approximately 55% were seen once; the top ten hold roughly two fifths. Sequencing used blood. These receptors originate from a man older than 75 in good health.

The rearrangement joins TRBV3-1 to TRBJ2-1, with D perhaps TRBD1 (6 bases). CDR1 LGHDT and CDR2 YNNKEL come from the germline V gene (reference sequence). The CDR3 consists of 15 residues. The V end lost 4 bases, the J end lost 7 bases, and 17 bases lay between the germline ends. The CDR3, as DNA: TGTGCCAGCAGCCCAAGGGCGCAGGGGTATAATGAGCAGTTCTTC. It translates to CASSPRAQGYNEQFF.

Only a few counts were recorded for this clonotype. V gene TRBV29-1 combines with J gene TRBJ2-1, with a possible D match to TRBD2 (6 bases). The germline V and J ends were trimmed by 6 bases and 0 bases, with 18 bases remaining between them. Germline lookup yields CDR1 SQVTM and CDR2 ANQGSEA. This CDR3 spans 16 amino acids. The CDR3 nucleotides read TGCAGCGTAAACAAGGGTCTCGGGGGCTCCTACAATGAGCAGTTCTTC. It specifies CSVNKGLGGSYNEQFF.

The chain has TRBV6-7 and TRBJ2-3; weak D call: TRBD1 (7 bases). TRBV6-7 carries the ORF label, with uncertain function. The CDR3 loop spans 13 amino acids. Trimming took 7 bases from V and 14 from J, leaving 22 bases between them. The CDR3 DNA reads TGTGCCAGCACGGGGGACAGTCACAGATACGCGTATTTT. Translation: CASTGDSHRYAYF.

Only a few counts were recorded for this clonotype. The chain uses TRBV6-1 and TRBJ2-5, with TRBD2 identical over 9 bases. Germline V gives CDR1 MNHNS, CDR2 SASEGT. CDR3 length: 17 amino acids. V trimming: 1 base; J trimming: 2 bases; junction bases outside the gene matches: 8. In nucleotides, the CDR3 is TGTGCCAGCAGTGAAGTGACGAGACTAGCGGTACAAGAGACCCAGTACTTC. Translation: CASSEVTRLAVQETQYF.

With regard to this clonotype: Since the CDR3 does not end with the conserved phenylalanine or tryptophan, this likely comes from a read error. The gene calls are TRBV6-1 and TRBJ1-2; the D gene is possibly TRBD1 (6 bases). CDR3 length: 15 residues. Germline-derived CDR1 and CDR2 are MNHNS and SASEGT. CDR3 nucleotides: TGTGCCAGCACTGAATCAGGGGCCCGGCACTATGGCTACACCTTA. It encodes CASTESGARHYGYTL.

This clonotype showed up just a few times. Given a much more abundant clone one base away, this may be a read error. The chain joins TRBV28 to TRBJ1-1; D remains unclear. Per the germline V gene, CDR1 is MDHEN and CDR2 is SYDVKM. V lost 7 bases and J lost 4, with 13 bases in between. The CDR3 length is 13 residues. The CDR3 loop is CASKALESTEAFF. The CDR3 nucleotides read TGTGCCAGCAAGGCCCTGGAGAGCACTGAAGCTTTCTTT.

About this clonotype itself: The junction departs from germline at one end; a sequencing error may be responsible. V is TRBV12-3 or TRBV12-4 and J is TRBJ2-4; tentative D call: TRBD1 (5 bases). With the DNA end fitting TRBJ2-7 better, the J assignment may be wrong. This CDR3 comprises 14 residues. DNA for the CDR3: TGTGCCGGCAGTTTACAGGTCCCACCTTACGAGCAGTACTTC. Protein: CAGSLQVPPYEQYF.

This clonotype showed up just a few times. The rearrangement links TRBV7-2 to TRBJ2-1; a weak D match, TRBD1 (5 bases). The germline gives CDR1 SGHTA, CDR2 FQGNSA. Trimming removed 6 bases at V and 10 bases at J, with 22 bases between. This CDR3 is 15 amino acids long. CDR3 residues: CASSAESGGPGEQFF. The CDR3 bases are TGTGCCAGCAGTGCCGAGTCCGGCGGTCCAGGGGAGCAGTTCTTC.

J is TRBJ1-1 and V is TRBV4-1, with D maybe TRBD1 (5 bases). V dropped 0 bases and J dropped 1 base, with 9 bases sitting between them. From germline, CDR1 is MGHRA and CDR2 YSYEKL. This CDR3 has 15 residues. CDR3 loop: CASSQDGTENTEAFF. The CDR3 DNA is TGCGCCAGCAGCCAAGACGGGACTGAGAACACTGAAGCTTTCTTT.

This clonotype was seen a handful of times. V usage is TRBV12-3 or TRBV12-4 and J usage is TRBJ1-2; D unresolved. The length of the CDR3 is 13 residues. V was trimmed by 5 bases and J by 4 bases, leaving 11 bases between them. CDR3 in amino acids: CASSLQYGYGYTF. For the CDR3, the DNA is TGTGCCAGCAGTCTACAGTACGGCTATGGCTACACCTTC.

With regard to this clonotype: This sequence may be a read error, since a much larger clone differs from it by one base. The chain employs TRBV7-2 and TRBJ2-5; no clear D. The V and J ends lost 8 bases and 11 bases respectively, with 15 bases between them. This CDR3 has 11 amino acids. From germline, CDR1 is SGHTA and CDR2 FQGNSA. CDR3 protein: CASRNYNEQYF. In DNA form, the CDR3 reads TGTGCCAGCCGGAACTACAATGAGCAGTACTTC.

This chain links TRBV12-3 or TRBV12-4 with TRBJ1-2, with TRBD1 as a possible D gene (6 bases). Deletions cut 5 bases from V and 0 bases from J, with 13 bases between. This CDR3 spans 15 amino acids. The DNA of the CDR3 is TGTGCCAGCAGTCCCGTGGGACACACTAACTATGGCTACACCTTC. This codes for CASSPVGHTNYGYTF.

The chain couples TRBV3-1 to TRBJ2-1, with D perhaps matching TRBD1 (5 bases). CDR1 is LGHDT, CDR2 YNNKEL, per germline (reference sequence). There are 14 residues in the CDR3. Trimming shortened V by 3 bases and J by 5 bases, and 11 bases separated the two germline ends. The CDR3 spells CASSHPTANNEQFF. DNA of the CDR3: TGTGCCAGCAGCCACCCGACAGCTAACAATGAGCAGTTCTTC.

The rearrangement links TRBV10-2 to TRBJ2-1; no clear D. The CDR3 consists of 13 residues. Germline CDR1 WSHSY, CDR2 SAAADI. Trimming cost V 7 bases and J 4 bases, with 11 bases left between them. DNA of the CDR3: TGCGCCAGCACATGGCTCTCATACAATGAGCAGTTCTTC. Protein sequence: CASTWLSYNEQFF.

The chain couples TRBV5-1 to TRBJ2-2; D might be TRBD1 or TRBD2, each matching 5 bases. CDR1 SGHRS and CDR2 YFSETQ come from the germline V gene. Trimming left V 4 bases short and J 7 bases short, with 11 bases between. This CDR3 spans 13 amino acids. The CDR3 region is CASSPGPNGELFF. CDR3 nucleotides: TGCGCCAGCAGCCCGGGGCCGAACGGGGAGCTGTTTTTT.

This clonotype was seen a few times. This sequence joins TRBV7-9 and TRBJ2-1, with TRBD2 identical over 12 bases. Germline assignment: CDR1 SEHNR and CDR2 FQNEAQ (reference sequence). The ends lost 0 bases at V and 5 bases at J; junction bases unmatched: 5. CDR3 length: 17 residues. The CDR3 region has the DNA TGTGCCAGCAGCTTAGCCACTAGCGGGGGGAGTAACAATGAGCAGTTCTTC. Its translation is CASSLATSGGSNNEQFF.

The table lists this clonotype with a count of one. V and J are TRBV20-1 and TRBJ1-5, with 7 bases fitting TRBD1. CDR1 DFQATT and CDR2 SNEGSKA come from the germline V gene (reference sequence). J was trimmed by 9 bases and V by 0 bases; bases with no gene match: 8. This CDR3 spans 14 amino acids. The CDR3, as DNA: TGCAGTGCTAGAGAGTCAGGGGGAAAGACGCCCCAGCATTTT. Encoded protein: CSARESGGKTPQHF.

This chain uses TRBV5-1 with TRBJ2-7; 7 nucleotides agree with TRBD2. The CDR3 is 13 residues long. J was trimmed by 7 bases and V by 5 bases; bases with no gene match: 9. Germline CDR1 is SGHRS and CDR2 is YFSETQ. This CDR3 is CASSPAGASEQYF. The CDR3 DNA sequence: TGCGCCAGCAGTCCGGCGGGAGCTAGTGAGCAGTACTTC.

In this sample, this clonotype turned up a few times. The CDR3 protein is CASSQGIGNTEAFF. CDR3 in DNA: TGTGCCAGCAGCCAAGGTATTGGGAACACTGAAGCTTTCTTT. This chain links TRBV3-1 with TRBJ1-1, with no clear D. The V gene's germline CDR1 is LGHDT and CDR2 YNNKEL (reference sequence). Trimming shortened V by 1 base and J by 1 base, and 7 bases separated the two germline ends. The CDR3 is 14 amino acids.

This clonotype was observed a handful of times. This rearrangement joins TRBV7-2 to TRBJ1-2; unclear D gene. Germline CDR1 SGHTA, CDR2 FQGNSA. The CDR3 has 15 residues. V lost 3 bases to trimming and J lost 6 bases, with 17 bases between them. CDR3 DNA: TGTGCCAGCAGCTTCCGGGCCCCAGGAAATGATGGCTACACCTTC. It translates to CASSFRAPGNDGYTF.

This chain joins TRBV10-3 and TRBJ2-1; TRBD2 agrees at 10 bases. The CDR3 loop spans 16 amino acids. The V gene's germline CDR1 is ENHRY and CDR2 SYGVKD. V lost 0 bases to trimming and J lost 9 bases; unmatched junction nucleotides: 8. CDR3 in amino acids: CAISESVTSGDTEQFF. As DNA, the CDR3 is TGTGCCATCAGTGAGTCTGTAACTAGCGGGGACACTGAGCAGTTCTTC.